Below are 8 T cell receptor beta chains sequenced from a single sample in a study of OX40 agonist ivuxolimab in advanced cancers. Data came from immunoSEQ multiplex PCR; TCRdb stores just in-frame clones and leaves some out. The sample lists tens of thousands of clones; roughly 84% were seen once. The input for sequencing was CD4+ or CD8+ T cells sorted from blood, taken in a trial of the OX40 agonist ivuxolimab. Receptor source: an adult with an advanced solid tumor such as melanoma, head and neck, liver or kidney cancer.

V gene TRBV9 combines with J gene TRBJ2-1; 11 bases match TRBD2. The CDR3 runs to 15 residues. Germline V gene sequence: CDR1 SGDLS, CDR2 YYNGEE. Germline trimming cut 4 bases from V and 6 bases from J; bases unmatched to any gene: 6. CDR3 sequence: CASSQGLADPNEQFF. CDR3 DNA: TGTGCCAGCAGCCAGGGACTAGCGGACCCCAATGAGCAGTTCTTC.

The chain carries TRBV19 and TRBJ2-2; 7 nucleotides line up with TRBD1. Losses at the gene ends were 10 bases for V and 1 base for J; bases not matched to a gene: 6. CDR1 is LNHDA, CDR2 SQIVND, per germline (reference sequence). The CDR3 has 14 amino acids. CDR3 amino acids: CATQGDRNTGELFF. The CDR3 region has the DNA TGTGCCACCCAAGGGGACAGGAACACCGGGGAGCTGTTTTTT.

This rearrangement joins TRBV7-2 to TRBJ1-6; TRBD1 aligns across 11 bases. This CDR3 region has 19 residues. Losses at the gene ends were 2 bases for V and 5 bases for J; bases not matched to a gene: 11. Germline V gene lookup returns CDR1 SGHTA and CDR2 FQGNSA. Written as DNA, the CDR3 is TGTGCCAGCAGCTTAAAGGGGACAGGGGGTCATCTGGATAATTCACCCCTCCACTTT. It encodes CASSLKGTGGHLDNSPLHF.

This clone was seen more than once but under ten times. The chain recombines TRBV25-1 with TRBJ2-7; TRBD1 matches at 10 bases. CDR1 is MGHDK, CDR2 SYGVNS, per germline. The CDR3 is 16 residues long. V shed 4 bases and J 0 bases; nucleotides not matched to a gene: 6. In DNA form, the CDR3 reads TGTGCCAGCAGTGCGGCCGGGACAGGGGTCTCCTACGAGCAGTACTTC. This sequence encodes CASSAAGTGVSYEQYF.

The sample holds a few counts of this clone. The chain employs TRBV15 and TRBJ2-7; D is unresolved. The CDR3 runs to 14 residues. Germline V gene lookup returns CDR1 LNHNV and CDR2 YYDKDF (reference sequence). V was pared by 0 bases and J by 0 bases, with 6 bases between. The DNA of the CDR3 is TGTGCCACCAGCAGAGATCTAGGCTCCTACGAGCAGTACTTC. It is translated as CATSRDLGSYEQYF.

The rearrangement links TRBV5-1 to TRBJ2-3; D is unresolved. The CDR3 extends over 15 amino acids. Germline V gene sequence: CDR1 SGHRS, CDR2 YFSETQ. V dropped 4 bases and J dropped 1 base, with 13 bases sitting between them. The CDR3 sequence is CASSRTPDRTDTQYF. The CDR3, as DNA: TGCGCCAGCAGCCGAACCCCGGACCGCACAGATACGCAGTATTTT.

The gene calls are TRBV18 and TRBJ1-1; D is possibly TRBD1 (6 bases). The CDR3 totals 16 residues. V shed 6 bases and J shed 1 base, with 18 bases lying between them. Germline CDR1 reads KGHSH; CDR2 reads LQKENI. In DNA form, the CDR3 reads TGTGCCAGCTCCCTGACCGGCCCAGGGGAGAACACTGAAGCTTTCTTT. Residues: CASSLTGPGENTEAFF.

This clone was found once. The V call is TRBV10-1, the J call TRBJ1-2; D not certain. Trimming took 5 bases from V and 4 from J, leaving 14 bases between them. The CDR3 contains 14 residues. The germline gives CDR1 WNHNN, CDR2 SYGVQD (reference sequence). In DNA, the CDR3 is TGCGCCAGCAGTATATCGCGAAAGACCTATGGCTACACCTTC. Translation gives CASSISRKTYGYTF.